This paragraph reports one T cell receptor beta chain. The antigen remains unidentified. Germline loops: CDR1 LNHDA, CDR2 SQIVND (reference sequence). V was clipped by 2 bases and J by 0 bases, with 14 bases between them. This CDR3 is built from 17 residues. The data belong to a study of cytomegalovirus exposure and HLA in healthy donors. PCR involved 60 Vbeta and 13 Jbeta primers. Repertoires were generated with immunoSEQ multiplex PCR, while TCRdb's copy carries only in-frame clones and drops some. Among hundreds of thousands of clones listed, 78% were seen once. Whole-study results and caveats: Some highly shared sequence variants likely arose as a pipeline artifact. Association with HLA alleles at 0.05 false discovery rate was found for 17,000 or so TCR beta sequences in a later analysis.

V gene TRBV19 combines with J gene TRBJ1-3; no reliable D call. Sequencing was done on a sample of PBMCs. This sequence originates from a boy younger than 18 in good health and CMV-seronegative. This chain's CDR3 is CASSISGRPNSGNTIYF. CDR3 sequence (DNA): TGTGCCAGTAGTATAAGCGGCAGGCCGAACTCTGGAAACACCATATATTTT.